What follows are 9 T cell receptor beta chains derived from one specimen sequenced in a study of metastatic and nonmetastatic thyroid tumors (dated by TCRdb to 2020 to 2021). Before undergoing thyroid surgery, none of the patients had been given any kind of treatment. Library prep was done by PCR. The data were produced on an Illumina HiSeq 4000. The public reads were reanalyzed by TCRdb: fastp trimming at Q25, MiXCR alignment, in-frame beta chains only. This sample has tens of thousands of clones in its table, and 20% to 30% of those were observed once. More than 15% of the sample comes from the top ten. Sequencing was carried out using blood. These receptors were collected from a female donor with papillary thyroid cancer or a benign thyroid nodule (not recorded which). Some clones in this sample may be carry-over from other donors' samples.

This clone was recorded at least ten times. The chain carries TRBV11-2 and TRBJ2-1; TRBD1 matches 9 bases. The CDR3 consists of 14 residues. The V segment lost 7 bases and the J segment 4 bases; nucleotides outside the gene matches: 5. Germline CDR1 and CDR2: SGHAT and FQNNGV. The CDR3 sequence is CASKDRGGYNEQFF. Written as DNA, the CDR3 is TGTGCCAGCAAAGACAGGGGGGGGTACAATGAGCAGTTCTTC.

The chain joins TRBV24-1 to TRBJ2-2; D call uncertain. V lost 3 bases and J lost 0, with 13 bases in between. The CDR3 covers 17 residues. The germline V gene encodes CDR1 KGHDR and CDR2 SFDVKD. CDR3 DNA sequence: TGTGCCACCAGTGATCCAAGAATTGACACGAACACCGGGGAGCTGTTTTTT. Protein: CATSDPRIDTNTGELFF.

At least ten counts were recorded for this clone. This chain connects TRBV20-1 to TRBJ2-3; unclear D gene. The CDR3 extends over 15 amino acids. Germline CDR1 is DFQATT and CDR2 is SNEGSKA (reference sequence). Trimming shortened V by 3 bases and J by 0 bases, and 13 bases separated the two germline ends. CDR3 amino acids: CSASFMGSSTDTQYF. CDR3 bases: TGCAGTGCTAGTTTTATGGGATCTAGCACAGATACGCAGTATTTT.

This clone is a singleton in its sample. The rearrangement joins TRBV30 to TRBJ2-2, with TRBD1 matching 7 bases. The CDR3 runs to 15 residues. Germline V gives CDR1 GTSNPN, CDR2 SVGIG (reference sequence). V lost 1 base, J lost 3 bases, and 5 bases stayed unmatched. The CDR3 DNA reads TGTGCCTGGAGTGGAAGGGACAGAGACACCGGGGAGCTGTTTTTT. It is translated as CAWSGRDRDTGELFF.

The chain joins TRBV11-3 to TRBJ2-1; D may match TRBD1 or TRBD2 (5 bases each). The germline V and J ends were trimmed by 3 bases and 8 bases, with 11 bases remaining between them. This CDR3 region has 13 residues. Germline CDR1 and CDR2: SGHNT and YENEEA. CDR3 DNA sequence: TGTGCCAGCAGCTTTGGGGGAGCAGATGAGCAGTTCTTC. Translated: CASSFGGADEQFF. Complete variable domain (other parts from reference TRBV11-3 and TRBJ2-1): EAGVVQSPRYKIIEKKQPVAFWCNPISGHNTLYWYLQNLGQGPELLIRYENEEAVDDSQLPKDRFSAERLKGVDSTLKIQPAELGDSAVYLCASSFGGADEQFFGPGTRLTVL.

This clone was observed many times. V is TRBV6-2 or TRBV6-3 and J is TRBJ2-3; TRBD2 matches 9 bases. CDR1 is MNHEY and CDR2 is SVGEGT in the germline V gene. The CDR3 runs to 15 residues. Losses at the gene ends were 0 bases for V and 4 bases for J; bases not matched to a gene: 2. The CDR3 loop is CASSYSGGGADTQYF. The CDR3 nucleotides read TGTGCCAGCAGTTACTCGGGCGGGGGGGCAGATACGCAGTATTTT.

The rearrangement uses TRBV18 and TRBJ2-3; 13 nucleotides align to TRBD2. The V and J ends lost 6 bases and 4 bases, in that order; junction bases with no gene match: 4. The V gene's germline CDR1 is KGHSH and CDR2 LQKENI. The CDR3 has 15 amino acids. CDR3 residues: CASSRLAGGSDTQYF. The CDR3 DNA reads TGTGCCAGCTCGCGACTAGCGGGAGGTTCAGATACGCAGTATTTT. The variable domain in full, with the rest retrieved from reference TRBV18 and TRBJ2-3, is NAGVMQNPRHLVRRRGQEARLRCSPMKGHSHVYWYRQLPEEGLKFMVYLQKENIIDESGMPKERFSAEFPKEGPSILRIQQVVRGDSAAYFCASSRLAGGSDTQYFGPGTRLTVL.

This chain uses TRBV7-3 with TRBJ1-5; no clear D. Germline V CDR1 and CDR2: SGHTA, FQGTGA. V gave up 5 bases and J gave up 15 bases, with 17 bases separating them. The CDR3 covers 12 residues. This chain's CDR3 is CASSDGGQPPHF. The CDR3 DNA is TGTGCCAGCAGCGACGGAGGTCAGCCGCCGCATTTT.

By its share, this clone is medium-sized. The J gene is TRBJ1-5, the V gene TRBV19; the match to TRBD1 covers 8 bases. Germline loops: CDR1 LNHDA, CDR2 SQIVND (reference sequence). The CDR3 covers 17 residues. J lost 3 bases, V lost 1 base, and 8 bases had no gene match. The CDR3 protein is CASSIGWGTGDNQPQHF. The CDR3 bases are TGTGCCAGTAGTATAGGTTGGGGGACAGGAGACAATCAGCCCCAGCATTTT.